These 23 T cell receptor beta chains share one sample of origin, sequenced in a study of blood T cells in healthy people across ages. With a J-beta primer mix and a sample-barcoded 5' primer, a second PCR ran roughly 6 to 11 cycles. TCRdb used MiXCR to reprocess the 5' RACE reads, holding one entry per CDR3 protein. Among about 840,000 distinct CDR3 sequences listed, almost 30% were seen once. The sample also formed part of further work on T cells of mothers and their children.

Sequenced sample: blood. The receptor set was obtained from a woman aged 35 to 49 in good health.

This chain joins TRBV12-3 or TRBV12-4 and TRBJ1-6; maybe TRBD1 (6 bases). This CDR3 contains 13 residues. V lost 6 bases and J 18 bases, leaving 21 bases between the germline ends. The CDR3 spells CASSLGQSLPTHF. In DNA, the CDR3 is TGTGCCAGCAGCCTCGGACAGAGCCTCCCAACCCACTTT.

This clonotype was seen only a few times. The chain carries TRBV4-2 and TRBJ2-1; 7 positions match TRBD2. With the DNA end fitting TRBJ2-7 better, the J assignment may be wrong. This CDR3 is 13 amino acids long. CDR1 is LGHNA, CDR2 YNFKEQ, per germline. DNA for the CDR3: TGTGCCAGCAGCCGGGGGGGGTACAATGAGCAGTACTTC. Encoded protein: CASSRGGYNEQYF.

This clonotype has only a few counts. The chain has TRBV2 and TRBJ2-3; 8 bases align to TRBD1. With 6 bases clipped from V and 0 bases from J, the junction kept 2 bases outside the gene matches. Germline values: CDR1 SNHLY, CDR2 FYNNEI. This CDR3 spans 14 amino acids. The CDR3 here is CASRGQVSTDTQYF. As DNA, the CDR3 is TGTGCCAGCAGGGGACAGGTTAGCACAGATACGCAGTATTTT.

This clonotype was counted once. The chain combines TRBV6-1 with TRBJ2-1; D uncertain. The CDR3 sequence is 17 residues long. In germline, CDR1 is MNHNS, CDR2 SASEGT. Trimming shortened V by 4 bases and J by 0 bases, and 16 bases separated the two germline ends. CDR3 nucleotides: TGTGCCAGCAGTGTAATCACTACGGGTAGCTCCTACAATGAGCAGTTCTTC. It specifies CASSVITTGSSYNEQFF.

This sequence joins TRBV25-1 and TRBJ2-3; 12 positions agree with TRBD2. Germline V lookup: CDR1 MGHDK, CDR2 SYGVNS. There are 17 residues in the CDR3. V lost 1 base, J lost 2 bases, and 4 bases stayed unmatched. The CDR3: CASSESLAGGDTDTQYF. For the CDR3, the DNA is TGTGCCAGCAGTGAATCCCTAGCGGGGGGGGACACAGATACGCAGTATTTT. Together with reference TRBV25-1 and TRBJ2-3, the CDR3 gives the full variable domain: EADIYQTPRYLVIGTGKKITLECSQTMGHDKMYWYQQDPGMELHLIHYSYGVNSTEKGDLSSESTVSRIRTEHFPLTLESARPSHTSQYLCASSESLAGGDTDTQYFGPGTRLTVL.

Comment on this clonotype: The junction differs from germline at one of its ends, possibly a read error. The V and J genes are TRBV5-1 and TRBJ2-7; perhaps TRBD2 as D (6 bases). The CDR3 runs to 15 residues. The germline V gene encodes CDR1 SGHRS and CDR2 YFSETQ. CDR3 in amino acids: CVSSLEGTASYEQYF. CDR3 DNA sequence: TGCGTCAGCAGCTTGGAGGGGACGGCCTCCTACGAGCAGTACTTC.

This clonotype has ten or more counts. The chain couples TRBV20-1 to TRBJ2-7, with TRBD1 as a possible D gene (6 bases). There are 12 residues in the CDR3. Germline CDR1 and CDR2: DFQATT and SNEGSKA (reference sequence). V dropped 3 bases and J dropped 6 bases, with 12 bases sitting between them. In DNA, the CDR3 is TGCAGTGCTAGGGACAGAGTGGGCGAGCAGTACTTC. This sequence encodes CSARDRVGEQYF.

Of note for this clonotype: This may arise from a read error, as a much more abundant clone is one base away. The V call is TRBV20-1, the J call TRBJ2-1; 10 bases map to TRBD2. The germline V gene has CDR1 DFQATT and CDR2 SNEGSKA (reference sequence). The CDR3 contains 16 residues. In nucleotides, the CDR3 is TGCAGTGCTAGCATCCCTAGCGGGGGCTCCTACAATGAGCAGTGCTTC. Its translation: CSASIPSGGSYNEQCF.

This clonotype was observed many times. J is TRBJ1-2 and V is TRBV27; D call uncertain. V shed 0 bases and J shed 2 bases, with 13 bases lying between them. The CDR3 is 16 amino acids. The germline CDR1 and CDR2 sequences are MNHEY and SMNVEV (reference sequence). The CDR3 spells CASSLSRRETNYGYTF. As DNA, the CDR3 is TGTGCCAGCAGTTTATCGAGAAGGGAGACCAACTATGGCTACACCTTC.

Worth noting for this clonotype: A clone one base away is much larger, so this may be a read error. This sequence joins TRBV5-1 and TRBJ2-4, with D perhaps matching TRBD1 (6 bases). Germline CDR1 SGHRS, CDR2 YFSETQ. This CDR3 comprises 15 residues. The CDR3 nucleotides are TGCGCCAACAGCCAACAACAGGGATGGGAAAACATTCAGTACTTC. Its translation: CANSQQQGWENIQYF.

In DNA, the CDR3 is TGTGCCAGCAGTTTACGGGGGGTTGCCTACAATGAGCAGTTCTTC. Its translation: CASSLRGVAYNEQFF. V is TRBV28 and J is TRBJ2-1; the match to TRBD2 covers 7 bases. From germline, CDR1 is MDHEN and CDR2 SYDVKM. J was trimmed by 2 bases and V by 2 bases; bases with no gene match: 3. The CDR3 length is 15 residues. Based on the CDR3 plus reference TRBV28 and TRBJ2-1, the full variable domain is DVKVTQSSRYLVKRTGEKVFLECVQDMDHENMFWYRQDPGLGLRLIYFSYDVKMKEKGDIPEGYSVSREKKERFSLILESASTNQTSMYLCASSLRGVAYNEQFFGPGTRLTVL.

This clonotype occurred a few times. V is TRBV7-2 and J is TRBJ2-5; no reliable D call. The J call could be wrong; TRBJ2-7 is a better fit for the DNA end. There are 13 residues in the CDR3. Per germline, CDR1 SGHTA and CDR2 FQGNSA. CDR3 coding DNA: TGTGCCAGCAGCTCAGCGTACGGAAACGAGCAGTACTTC. This encodes CASSSAYGNEQYF.

This chain connects TRBV20-1 to TRBJ1-5; D not certain. There are 13 residues in the CDR3. The germline V gene has CDR1 DFQATT and CDR2 SNEGSKA (reference sequence). Trimming took off 5 bases at V and 3 bases at J, with 11 bases between the two ends. CDR3 sequence (DNA): TGCAGTGCTGGGGATCGGGACAATCAGCCCCAGCATTTT. It codes for CSAGDRDNQPQHF.

This clonotype was observed at least ten times. The gene calls are TRBV11-2 and TRBJ2-1, with 7 bases identical to TRBD1. Germline lookup yields CDR1 SGHAT and CDR2 FQNNGV. The CDR3 runs 17 residues. With V trimmed by 0 bases and J by 3 bases, 8 bases remained unmatched. The CDR3: CASSLDLGAGGYNEQFF. CDR3 DNA: TGTGCCAGCAGCTTAGATTTGGGGGCAGGGGGCTACAATGAGCAGTTCTTC.

This chain connects TRBV18 to TRBJ2-7; D remains ambiguous. The V gene lost 3 bases and the J gene lost 3 bases, with 15 bases spanning the gap. Germline loops: CDR1 KGHSH, CDR2 LQKENI. This CDR3 has 15 residues. CDR3 nucleotide sequence: TGTGCCAGCTCACCTGTAGCCGACGAATACTACGAGCAGTACTTC. Its translation is CASSPVADEYYEQYF.

A remark on this clonotype: This may come from a read error, since a much larger clone is one base off. This chain links TRBV11-2 with TRBJ1-5; D is unresolved. Between the trimmed V and J ends, which lost 1 base and 0 bases, there was a span of 7 bases. Germline assignment: CDR1 SGHAT and CDR2 FQNNGV. CDR3 size: 15 residues. The CDR3 region is CASSLAPNSNQPQHF. The CDR3 bases are TGTGCCAGCAGCTTAGCTCCGAATAGCAATCAGCCCCAGCATTTT.

A few counts support this clonotype. In DNA form, the CDR3 reads TGTGCCATCAGGGGCGCGGGACATAACACCGGGGAGCTGTTTTTT. Its protein product is CAIRGAGHNTGELFF. The genes are TRBV10-3 and TRBJ2-2; D may correspond to TRBD1 or TRBD2 (6 bases each). CDR1 is ENHRY, CDR2 SYGVKD, per germline. The CDR3 extends over 15 amino acids. The V and J ends lost 6 bases and 2 bases respectively, with 13 bases between them.

In DNA form, the CDR3 reads TGTGCCAGCAGCCTTGGGGACAGCTCCTACAATGAGCAGTACTTC. Its translation is CASSLGDSSYNEQYF. The chain couples TRBV9 to TRBJ2-1; the match to TRBD1 covers 7 bases. The J call may be faulty, since TRBJ2-7 better matches the DNA end. Germline CDR1 is SGDLS and CDR2 is YYNGEE. The CDR3 sequence is 15 residues long.

This clonotype occurred a few times. V is TRBV5-1 and J is TRBJ2-1; 12 bases fit TRBD2. The germline V gene encodes CDR1 SGHRS and CDR2 YFSETQ. The trim removed 4 bases at V and 2 bases at J, leaving 13 bases unmatched. This CDR3 region has 19 residues. For the CDR3, the DNA is TGCGCCAGCAGCCCCGTCGGACTAGCGGGGTTTCTCGCCTACAATGAGCAGTTCTTC. It yields the protein CASSPVGLAGFLAYNEQFF.

The chain recombines TRBV29-1 with TRBJ2-7; D might be TRBD1 (5 bases). The CDR3 has 14 amino acids. CDR1 SQVTM and CDR2 ANQGSEA come from the germline V gene. V lost 4 bases and J lost 3, with 16 bases in between. This chain's CDR3 is CSVGSAGLIYEQYF. The CDR3, as DNA: TGCAGCGTTGGTTCGGCAGGGCTAATCTACGAGCAGTACTTC.

This clonotype occurred a few times. CDR3: CASSDWRGDGYTF. The DNA for the CDR3 is TGTGCCAGCAGCGATTGGAGAGGGGATGGCTACACCTTC. The rearrangement uses TRBV7-3 and TRBJ1-2, with D perhaps matching TRBD1 (5 bases). The CDR3 is 13 residues long. Trimming stripped 5 bases from V and 6 bases from J, with 13 bases between. Germline assignment: CDR1 SGHTA and CDR2 FQGTGA.

As to this clonotype: One end of the junction is discordant with germline, which a read error may explain. The chain joins TRBV7-9 to TRBJ1-4; 7 positions match TRBD1. Germline CDR1 is SEHNR and CDR2 is FQNEAQ (reference sequence). The CDR3 is 17 amino acids. For the CDR3, the DNA is TGTGCCAGCAGCTTAGTTTCCTATGCGACAGGGAATGAAGAACTGTTTTTT. It translates to CASSLVSYATGNEELFF.

This clonotype was seen more than once but under ten times. V usage is TRBV7-2 and J usage is TRBJ2-3; 15 nucleotides agree with TRBD2. J lost 2 bases, V lost 2 bases, and 5 bases had no gene match. CDR1 is SGHTA and CDR2 is FQGNSA in the germline V gene. The CDR3 totals 18 residues. In DNA form, the CDR3 reads TGTGCCAGCAGCTTACCGGGACTAGCGGGGGGTCTCACAGATACGCAGTATTTT. Its protein is CASSLPGLAGGLTDTQYF.